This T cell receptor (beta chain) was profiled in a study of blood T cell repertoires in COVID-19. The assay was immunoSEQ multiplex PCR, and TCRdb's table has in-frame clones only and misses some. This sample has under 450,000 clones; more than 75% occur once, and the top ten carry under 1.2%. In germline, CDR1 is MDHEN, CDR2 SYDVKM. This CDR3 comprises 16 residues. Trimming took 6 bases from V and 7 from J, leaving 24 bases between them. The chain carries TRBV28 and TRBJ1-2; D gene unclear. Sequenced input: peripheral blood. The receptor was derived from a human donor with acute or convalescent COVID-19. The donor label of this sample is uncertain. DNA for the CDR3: TGTGCCAGCAGGAAGTCCGGGTCCGGTGGGTGGCGTGGCTACACCTTC. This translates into CASRKSGSGGWRGYTF.